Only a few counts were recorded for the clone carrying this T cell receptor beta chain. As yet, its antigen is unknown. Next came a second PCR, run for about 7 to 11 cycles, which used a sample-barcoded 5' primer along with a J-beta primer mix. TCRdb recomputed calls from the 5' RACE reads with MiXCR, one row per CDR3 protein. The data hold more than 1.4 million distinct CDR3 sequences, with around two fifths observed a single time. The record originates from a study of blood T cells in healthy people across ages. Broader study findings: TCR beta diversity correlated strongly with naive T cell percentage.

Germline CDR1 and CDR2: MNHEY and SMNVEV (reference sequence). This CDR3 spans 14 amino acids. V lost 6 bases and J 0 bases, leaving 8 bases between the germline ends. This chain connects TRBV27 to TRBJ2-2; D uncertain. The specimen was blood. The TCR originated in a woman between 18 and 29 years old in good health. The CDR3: CASSGQANTGELFF. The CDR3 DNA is TGTGCCAGCAGCGGCCAGGCGAACACCGGGGAGCTGTTTTTT.